The sequence of this TCR beta chain was determined in a study of control samples from healthy donors and cancer patients. V gave up 1 base and J gave up 2 bases; unmatched junction bases: 2. Germline CDR1 reads SGHRS; CDR2 reads YFSETQ. The CDR3 has 14 amino acids. The data were produced by immunoSEQ multiplex PCR, yet TCRdb's version contains in-frame clones alone and is incomplete. The repertoire holds around 6,100 clones, with about 72% as singletons. What was sequenced was formalin-fixed, paraffin-embedded tissue. This rearrangement joins TRBV5-1 to TRBJ1-2, with 7 bases that match TRBD1. This TCR was sampled from a male donor with melanoma. The CDR3 region is CASSLLQGNYGYTF. The CDR3 DNA sequence: TGCGCCAGCAGCTTGCTACAGGGGAACTATGGCTACACCTTC.